This note documents a single TCR beta chain sequence. Germline V gene lookup returns CDR1 SGHVS and CDR2 FNYEAQ. Germline trimming cut 5 bases from V and 6 bases from J; bases unmatched to any gene: 0. The CDR3 covers 12 residues. This specimen belongs to a study of shared T cell receptors in the human thymus. Libraries were prepared by immunoSEQ multiplex PCR; TCRdb keeps only in-frame clonotypes and omits some of them. This sample has approximately 660,000 clones, with approximately 88% found just once. The same specimen was also included in a second study, on human thymus T cells. That source notes: Immunologically healthy infants in Finland undergoing congenital heart defect surgery were the donors. Corrective heart surgery yielded resections, and these provided the thymus tissue.

This sequence joins TRBV7-6 and TRBJ2-3, with TRBD2 matching over 9 bases. The receptor was isolated from a boy less than two years old with a congenital heart defect. Sequences were obtained from thymocytes. The CDR3 region is CASSAGGDTQYF. The CDR3 nucleotides are TGTGCCAGCAGCGCGGGAGGGGATACGCAGTATTTT.